This T cell receptor (beta chain) was observed in a study of human T cells and chemical hapten exposure. Points from the study as a whole: Donors in the study had alopecia, meaning their immune response may differ from healthy people's.

Separate cDNA molecules received unique molecular identifiers, which the library attached to them. In the source study's methods: Sequenced samples showed a median of approximately 96,000 TCRs each, with counts running from roughly 23,000 to 700,000. TCRdb reprocessed the RACE reads with MiXCR, giving one entry per CDR3 protein. For this entry, the V and J calls and clone size follow TCRdb and not the study's own pipeline. The sample holds tens of thousands of distinct CDR3 sequences, 11% seen once. Time point in this sample: patch test 3, about 24 weeks after DPC sensitization. Treatment described: therapeutic diphenylcyclopropenone sensitization with weekly scalp DPC. V lost 5 bases and J lost 5; bases outside the gene matches: 7. Per germline, CDR1 LNHDA and CDR2 SQIVND (reference sequence). The CDR3 extends over 15 amino acids. Ten or more counts support this clonotype. Its antigen is currently unknown.

Sequenced here: whole blood, sampled in connection with sensitization to the hapten diphenylcyclopropenone (DPC). The chain joins TRBV19 to TRBJ1-5; 9 nucleotides align to TRBD1. The sequence derives from a woman aged 45-60 years with alopecia areata. Some clones in this sample may be carry-over from other donors' samples. The CDR3 loop is CASSPGTGNHQPQHF. The DNA for the CDR3 is TGTGCCAGTAGTCCGGGGACAGGGAATCATCAGCCCCAGCATTTT. Supplemented by reference TRBV19 and TRBJ1-5, the full variable domain reads DGGITQSPKYLFRKEGQNVTLSCEQNLNHDAMYWYRQDPGQGLRLIYYSQIVNDFQKGDIAEGYSVSREKKESFPLTVTSAQKNPTAFYLCASSPGTGNHQPQHFGDGTRLSIL.